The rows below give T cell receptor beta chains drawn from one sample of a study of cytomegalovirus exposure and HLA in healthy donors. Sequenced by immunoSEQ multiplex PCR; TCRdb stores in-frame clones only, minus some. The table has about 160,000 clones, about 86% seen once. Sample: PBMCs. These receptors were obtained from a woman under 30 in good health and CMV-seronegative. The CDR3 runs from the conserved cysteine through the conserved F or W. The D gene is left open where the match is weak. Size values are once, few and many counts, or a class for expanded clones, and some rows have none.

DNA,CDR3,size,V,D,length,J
TGTGCCAGCAGCTTAGCCACAGGGAGTGGCTACACCTTC,CASSLATGSGYTF,.,TRBV7-9,.,13,TRBJ1-2
TGTGCCTGGAGTGTAGAGGGGGCCACTGAAGCTTTCTTT,CAWSVEGATEAFF,.,TRBV30,TRBD1,13,TRBJ1-1
TGTGCCAGCAGCGCCGGCACTAGTAACGAGCAGTACTTC,CASSAGTSNEQYF,.,TRBV9,.,13,TRBJ2-7
TGTGCCAGCAGTTGGGCCTATGGCTACACCTTC,CASSWAYGYTF,.,TRBV6-6,.,11,TRBJ1-2
TGTGCCAGCAGCTTGCGGGAAAACTATGGCTACACCTTC,CASSLRENYGYTF,.,TRBV5-6,.,13,TRBJ1-2
TGTGCCAGTAGCCCGACAGGGGGGGTCTACGAGCAGTACTTC,CASSPTGGVYEQYF,.,TRBV19,TRBD1,14,TRBJ2-7
TGTGCCAGCAGCCCCGTCGCGGGACCCTACGAGCAGTACTTC,CASSPVAGPYEQYF,.,TRBV28,.,14,TRBJ2-7
TGTGCCAGCAGTTGGGGGACTAGCGGGGGCTCCTACGAGCAGTACTTC,CASSWGTSGGSYEQYF,.,TRBV6-5,TRBD2,16,TRBJ2-7
TGTGCCAGAATTGGGACAGGGGGGGGCTACACCTTC,CARIGTGGGYTF,.,TRBV6-5,TRBD1,12,TRBJ1-2
TGTGCCAGCAGTTTAATGGGGAGGCATGAAAAACTGTTTTTT,CASSLMGRHEKLFF,.,TRBV28,.,14,TRBJ1-4
TGTGCCAGCAGCCCACTGACAGAAGTCTATGGCTACACCTTC,CASSPLTEVYGYTF,.,TRBV5-8,.,14,TRBJ1-2
TGTGCCAGCAGCTATAGCGGGGAGGGAGATACGCAGTATTTT,CASSYSGEGDTQYF,.,TRBV7-6,TRBD2,14,TRBJ2-3
TGTGCCAGCAGTTTTGGCGGGTTTGGCTACGAGCAGTACTTC,CASSFGGFGYEQYF,.,TRBV28,.,14,TRBJ2-7
TGTGCCAGTATGGTAGTCTTAAGTGCCACTGAAGCTTTCTTT,CASMVVLSATEAFF,.,TRBV19,.,14,TRBJ1-1
TGTGCCAGCAGTTTTGCACAGGGGGACCAGCCCCAGCATTTT,CASSFAQGDQPQHF,.,TRBV28,TRBD1,14,TRBJ1-5
TGTGCCAGCGCCGTGGAGGCTAGCCGAAGCTCCTACGAGCAGTACTTC,CASAVEASRSSYEQYF,.,TRBV5-4,.,16,TRBJ2-7
TGCGCCAGCAGCCAACCGACATCGAACAATTCACCCCTCCACTTT,CASSQPTSNNSPLHF,.,TRBV4-1,.,15,TRBJ1-6
TGTGCCAGCAGACAGGGGGCCACTGAAGCTTTCTTT,CASRQGATEAFF,.,TRBV6-6,TRBD1,12,TRBJ1-1
TGTGCCAGCAGCTTCGGCTCAGGGCTTTTAGGCAAAAACATTCAGTACTTC,CASSFGSGLLGKNIQYF,.,TRBV7-9,.,17,TRBJ2-4
TGTGCCAGCAGTTCCGGGACAGGCCTTAGCAATCAGCCCCAGCATTTT,CASSSGTGLSNQPQHF,.,TRBV28,TRBD1,16,TRBJ1-5
TGTGCCAGTAGTCCGGGGACAGGGACCCTCTATGGCTACACCTTC,CASSPGTGTLYGYTF,once,TRBV19,TRBD1,15,TRBJ1-2
TGTGCCAGCTCACCCGCAGGTCAGAATGAGCAGTTCTTC,CASSPAGQNEQFF,.,TRBV18,.,13,TRBJ2-1